The clone carrying this TCR beta chain is judged medium-sized. The authors plated approximately 200,000 CFSE-labeled responder cells with approximately 200,000 irradiated, violet-dye-labeled stimulator cells. The data were obtained in a study of graft-versus-host responses after intestinal transplantation. Study-wide background: Induction using anti-thymocyte globulin, followed by tacrolimus and steroids for 2 to 4 years, was given to all recipients. Overall study findings and caveats: Early declines in HvG clones that occurred post-transplant were associated with peak circulating GvH clone levels.

The V gene's germline CDR1 is MNHEY and CDR2 SVGAGI. Trimming took off 4 bases at V and 0 bases at J, with 10 bases between the two ends. The CDR3 loop spans 15 amino acids. TCRdb's copy holds only in-frame clones and misses some; the assay was immunoSEQ multiplex PCR. The sample consists of 8,000 or so clones, around 32% of them appearing once. This sample comprised alloreactive CD8+ T cells from a mixed lymphocyte reaction culture, obtained before intestinal transplant. Subset given: CFSE-low proliferating T cells sorted from roughly 6-day pre-transplant mixed lymphocyte reaction (GvH or HvG direction). V is TRBV6-5 and J is TRBJ1-3; D call uncertain. The receptor was derived from a human patient who received an intestinal transplant. The CDR3 DNA sequence: TGTGCCAGCAGTTCCGCCTATATCTCTGGAAACACCATATATTTT. Protein sequence: CASSSAYISGNTIYF.